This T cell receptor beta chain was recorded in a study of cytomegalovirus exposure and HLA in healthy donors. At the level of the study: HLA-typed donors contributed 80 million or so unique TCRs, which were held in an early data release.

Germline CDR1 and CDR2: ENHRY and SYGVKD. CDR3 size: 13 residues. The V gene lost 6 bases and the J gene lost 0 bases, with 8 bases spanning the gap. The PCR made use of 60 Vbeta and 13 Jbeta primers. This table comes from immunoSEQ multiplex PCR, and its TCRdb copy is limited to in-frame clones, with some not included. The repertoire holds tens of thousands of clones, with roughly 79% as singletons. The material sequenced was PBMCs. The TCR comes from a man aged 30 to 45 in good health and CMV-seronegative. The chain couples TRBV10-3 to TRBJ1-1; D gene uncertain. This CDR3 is CAIRVAMNTEAFF. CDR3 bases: TGTGCCATCAGAGTAGCGATGAACACTGAAGCTTTCTTT.